This TCR beta chain is from a study of T cells after yellow fever vaccination. Study overall: It was SMART-Seq v4 Ultra Low Input that prepared the fractions with low cell numbers. Study results and limitations: Subsequent to the booster, the majority of primary-vaccination clones reappeared (roughly 95% CD4, approximately 90% CD8).

Only a few counts were recorded for this clonotype. Antigen: not known. TCRdb analysed the 5' RACE reads with MiXCR anew, one entry per CDR3 protein. Of about 340,000 distinct CDR3 sequences listed, about 4% are singletons. The CDR3 extends over 15 amino acids. J was trimmed by 7 bases and V by 1 base; bases with no gene match: 6. CDR1 LGHNA and CDR2 YSLEER come from the germline V gene. This clonotype originated in a man aged 18 to 29 who received the YFV17D yellow fever vaccine. The chain is built from TRBV4-3 and TRBJ2-3; 9 bases match TRBD1. The sequenced sample was PBMCs, obtained 5 days after the yellow fever booster vaccination. The CDR3 sequence: CASSQGGQGENTQYF. In nucleotides, the CDR3 is TGCGCCAGCAGCCAAGGGGGACAGGGAGAAAATACGCAGTATTTT.